This TCR beta chain was identified during a study of blood T cell repertoires in COVID-19. About the research overall: PBMCs, B-cell-depleted T cells, or T cells provided the cDNA or gDNA that made up the material.

This study enrolled people aged about 18 to 100 from about 26 US geographic areas. Within the 2 weeks before study entry, each person in the exposed group met a COVID-19 case. The method was immunoSEQ multiplex PCR; TCRdb's version includes in-frame clones alone and lacks a portion of them. Of nearly 300,000 clones listed, approximately 89% were seen once; the top ten hold less than 3.5%. Germline lookup yields CDR1 LNHDA and CDR2 SQIVND (reference sequence). This CDR3 has 15 residues. V shed 4 bases and J 3 bases; nucleotides not matched to a gene: 6. The TCR sequence derives from a woman in her forties or fifties who had been exposed to COVID-19. This chain connects TRBV19 to TRBJ2-3; 8 bases are a match to TRBD2. Sequences were obtained from PBMCs or T cells enriched from blood (not recorded which). The CDR3 nucleotides are TGTGCCAGTAGTAGGGGCGGGGGGATTACAGATACGCAGTATTTT. Its protein product is CASSRGGGITDTQYF.